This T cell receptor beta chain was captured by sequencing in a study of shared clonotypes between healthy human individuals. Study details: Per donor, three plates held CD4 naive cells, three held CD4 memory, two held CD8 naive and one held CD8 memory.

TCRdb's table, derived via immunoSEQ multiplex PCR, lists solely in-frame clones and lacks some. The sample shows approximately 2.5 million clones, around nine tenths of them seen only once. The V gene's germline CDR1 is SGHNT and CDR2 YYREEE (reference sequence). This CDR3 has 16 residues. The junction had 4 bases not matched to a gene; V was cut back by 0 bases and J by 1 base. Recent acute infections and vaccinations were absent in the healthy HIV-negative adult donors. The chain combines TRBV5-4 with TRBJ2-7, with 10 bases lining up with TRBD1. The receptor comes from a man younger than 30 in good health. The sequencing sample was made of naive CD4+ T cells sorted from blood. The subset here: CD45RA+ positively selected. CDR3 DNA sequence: TGTGCCAGCAGCTTGGGTAGGGACAGGGGTTCCTACGAGCAGTACTTC. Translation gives CASSLGRDRGSYEQYF.